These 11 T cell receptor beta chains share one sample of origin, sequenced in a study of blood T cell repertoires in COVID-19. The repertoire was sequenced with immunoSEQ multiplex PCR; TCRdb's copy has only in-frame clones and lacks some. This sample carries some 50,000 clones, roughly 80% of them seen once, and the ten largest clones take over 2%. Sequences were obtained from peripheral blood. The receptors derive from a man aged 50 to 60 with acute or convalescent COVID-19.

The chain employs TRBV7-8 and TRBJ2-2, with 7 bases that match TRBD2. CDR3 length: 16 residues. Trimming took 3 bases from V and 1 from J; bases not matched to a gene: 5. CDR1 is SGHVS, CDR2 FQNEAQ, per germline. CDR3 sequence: CASSFRGDLNTGELFF. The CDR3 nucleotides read TGTGCCAGCAGCTTTCGGGGGGACCTGAACACCGGGGAGCTGTTTTTT.

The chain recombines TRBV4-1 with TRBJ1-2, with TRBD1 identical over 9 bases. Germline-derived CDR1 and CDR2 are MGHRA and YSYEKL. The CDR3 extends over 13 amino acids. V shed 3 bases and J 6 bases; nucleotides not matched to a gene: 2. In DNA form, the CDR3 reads TGCGCCAGCAGCCATACAGGGGGCAATGGCTACACCTTC. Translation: CASSHTGGNGYTF.

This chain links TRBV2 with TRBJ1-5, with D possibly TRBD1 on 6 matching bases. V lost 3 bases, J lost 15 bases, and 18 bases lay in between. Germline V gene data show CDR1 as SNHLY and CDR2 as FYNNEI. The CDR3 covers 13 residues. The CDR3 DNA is TGTGCCAGCAGTGACTTACGCAGGGGATTGGGGCATTTT. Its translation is CASSDLRRGLGHF.

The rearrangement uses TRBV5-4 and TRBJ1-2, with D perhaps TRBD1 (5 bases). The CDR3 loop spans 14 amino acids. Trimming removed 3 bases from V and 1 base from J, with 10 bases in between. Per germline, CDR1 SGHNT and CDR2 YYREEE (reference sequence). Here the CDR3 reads CASSSSGGNYGYTF. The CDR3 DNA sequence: TGTGCCAGCAGCTCGAGCGGGGGTAACTATGGCTACACCTTC.

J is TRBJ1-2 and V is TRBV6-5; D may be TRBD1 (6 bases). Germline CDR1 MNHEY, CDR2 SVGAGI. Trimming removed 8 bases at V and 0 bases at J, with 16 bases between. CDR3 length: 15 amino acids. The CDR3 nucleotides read TGTGCCAGCCAAACCGGACAGACGACTAACTATGGCTACACCTTC. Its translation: CASQTGQTTNYGYTF.

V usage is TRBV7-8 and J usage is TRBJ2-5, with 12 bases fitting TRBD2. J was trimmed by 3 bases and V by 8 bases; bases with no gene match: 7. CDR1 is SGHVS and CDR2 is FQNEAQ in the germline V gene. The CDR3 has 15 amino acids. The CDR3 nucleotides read TGTGCCAGCGGTACTAGCGGGGGGCCTGAAGAGACCCAGTACTTC. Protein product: CASGTSGGPEETQYF.

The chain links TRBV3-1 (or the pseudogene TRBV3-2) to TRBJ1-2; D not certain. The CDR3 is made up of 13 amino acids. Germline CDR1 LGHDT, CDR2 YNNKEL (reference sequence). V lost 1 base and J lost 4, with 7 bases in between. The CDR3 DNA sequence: TGTGCCAGCAGCCAAGGGTGGAGCTATGGCTACACCTTC. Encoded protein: CASSQGWSYGYTF.

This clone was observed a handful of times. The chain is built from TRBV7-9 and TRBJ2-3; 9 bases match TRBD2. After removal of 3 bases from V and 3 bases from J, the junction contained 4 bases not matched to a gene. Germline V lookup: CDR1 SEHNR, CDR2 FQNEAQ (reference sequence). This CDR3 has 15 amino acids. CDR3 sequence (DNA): TGTGCCAGCAGCTTGATTAGCGGGAGAACAGATACGCAGTATTTT. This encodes CASSLISGRTDTQYF.

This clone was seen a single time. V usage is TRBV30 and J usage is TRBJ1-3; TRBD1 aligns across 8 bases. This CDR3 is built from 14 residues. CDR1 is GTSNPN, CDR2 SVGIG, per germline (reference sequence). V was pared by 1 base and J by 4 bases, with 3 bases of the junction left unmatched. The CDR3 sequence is CAWSGQGNGNTIYF. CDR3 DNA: TGTGCCTGGAGTGGACAGGGGAACGGAAACACCATATATTTT.

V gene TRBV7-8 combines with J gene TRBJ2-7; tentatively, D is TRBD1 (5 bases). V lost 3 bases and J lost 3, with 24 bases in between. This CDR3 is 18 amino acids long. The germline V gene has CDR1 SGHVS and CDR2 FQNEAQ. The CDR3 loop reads CASSLHVPTGRVGYEQYF. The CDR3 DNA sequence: TGTGCCAGCAGCTTGCACGTTCCGACGGGCAGGGTGGGCTACGAGCAGTACTTC.

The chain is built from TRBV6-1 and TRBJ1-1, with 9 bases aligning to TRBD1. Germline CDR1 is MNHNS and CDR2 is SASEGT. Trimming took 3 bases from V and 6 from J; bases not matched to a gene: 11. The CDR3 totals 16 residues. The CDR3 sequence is CASSEPPTGGRAEAFF. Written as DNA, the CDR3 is TGTGCCAGCAGTGAGCCTCCGACAGGGGGACGCGCTGAAGCTTTCTTT.